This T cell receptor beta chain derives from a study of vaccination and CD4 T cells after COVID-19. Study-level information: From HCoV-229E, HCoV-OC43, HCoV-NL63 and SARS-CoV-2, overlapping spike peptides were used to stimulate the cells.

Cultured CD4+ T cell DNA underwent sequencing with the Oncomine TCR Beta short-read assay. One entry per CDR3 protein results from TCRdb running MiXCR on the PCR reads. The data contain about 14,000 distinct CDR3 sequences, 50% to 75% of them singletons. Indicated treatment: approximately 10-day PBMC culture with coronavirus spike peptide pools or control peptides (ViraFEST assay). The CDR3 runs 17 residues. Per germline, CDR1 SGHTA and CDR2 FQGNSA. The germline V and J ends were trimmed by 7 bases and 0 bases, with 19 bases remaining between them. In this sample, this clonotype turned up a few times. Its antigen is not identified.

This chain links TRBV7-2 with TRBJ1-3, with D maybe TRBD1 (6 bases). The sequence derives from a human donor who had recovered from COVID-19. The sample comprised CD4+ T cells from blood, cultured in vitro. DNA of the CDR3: TGTGCCAGCACCTTGGAAGGGACATCCTTCTCTGGAAACACCATATATTTT. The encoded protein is CASTLEGTSFSGNTIYF.